This TCR beta chain was sequenced for a study of blood T cells in healthy people across ages. Whole-study findings and limits: Per million T cells, TCR beta diversity dropped roughly linearly as age increased. Long-lived donors exceeded aged donors in naive CD4+ cells and diversity.

This clonotype was detected a few times. The antigen is not known. Drawing of peripheral blood yielded approximately 10 milliliters from each donor. Through a sample-barcoded 5' primer and a J-beta primer mix, a second PCR was run for about 6 to 11 cycles. A minimum of 2.5 million CDR3-containing paired-end reads was obtained for each sample. TCRdb used MiXCR to reprocess the 5' RACE reads, holding one entry per CDR3 protein. The data show some 1.1 million distinct CDR3 sequences, more than 30% seen once. This sequence was found in a man aged 18 to 29 in good health. Sequenced material: blood.

The CDR3 sequence is CASGLGAPQETQYF. CDR3 DNA: TGTGCTAGTGGTTTGGGGGCCCCCCAAGAGACCCAGTACTTC. V usage is TRBV12-5 and J usage is TRBJ2-5, with unresolved D. The germline V and J ends were trimmed by 1 base and 1 base, with 7 bases remaining between them. This CDR3 has 14 residues. Germline V lookup: CDR1 LGHNT, CDR2 FRNRAP.